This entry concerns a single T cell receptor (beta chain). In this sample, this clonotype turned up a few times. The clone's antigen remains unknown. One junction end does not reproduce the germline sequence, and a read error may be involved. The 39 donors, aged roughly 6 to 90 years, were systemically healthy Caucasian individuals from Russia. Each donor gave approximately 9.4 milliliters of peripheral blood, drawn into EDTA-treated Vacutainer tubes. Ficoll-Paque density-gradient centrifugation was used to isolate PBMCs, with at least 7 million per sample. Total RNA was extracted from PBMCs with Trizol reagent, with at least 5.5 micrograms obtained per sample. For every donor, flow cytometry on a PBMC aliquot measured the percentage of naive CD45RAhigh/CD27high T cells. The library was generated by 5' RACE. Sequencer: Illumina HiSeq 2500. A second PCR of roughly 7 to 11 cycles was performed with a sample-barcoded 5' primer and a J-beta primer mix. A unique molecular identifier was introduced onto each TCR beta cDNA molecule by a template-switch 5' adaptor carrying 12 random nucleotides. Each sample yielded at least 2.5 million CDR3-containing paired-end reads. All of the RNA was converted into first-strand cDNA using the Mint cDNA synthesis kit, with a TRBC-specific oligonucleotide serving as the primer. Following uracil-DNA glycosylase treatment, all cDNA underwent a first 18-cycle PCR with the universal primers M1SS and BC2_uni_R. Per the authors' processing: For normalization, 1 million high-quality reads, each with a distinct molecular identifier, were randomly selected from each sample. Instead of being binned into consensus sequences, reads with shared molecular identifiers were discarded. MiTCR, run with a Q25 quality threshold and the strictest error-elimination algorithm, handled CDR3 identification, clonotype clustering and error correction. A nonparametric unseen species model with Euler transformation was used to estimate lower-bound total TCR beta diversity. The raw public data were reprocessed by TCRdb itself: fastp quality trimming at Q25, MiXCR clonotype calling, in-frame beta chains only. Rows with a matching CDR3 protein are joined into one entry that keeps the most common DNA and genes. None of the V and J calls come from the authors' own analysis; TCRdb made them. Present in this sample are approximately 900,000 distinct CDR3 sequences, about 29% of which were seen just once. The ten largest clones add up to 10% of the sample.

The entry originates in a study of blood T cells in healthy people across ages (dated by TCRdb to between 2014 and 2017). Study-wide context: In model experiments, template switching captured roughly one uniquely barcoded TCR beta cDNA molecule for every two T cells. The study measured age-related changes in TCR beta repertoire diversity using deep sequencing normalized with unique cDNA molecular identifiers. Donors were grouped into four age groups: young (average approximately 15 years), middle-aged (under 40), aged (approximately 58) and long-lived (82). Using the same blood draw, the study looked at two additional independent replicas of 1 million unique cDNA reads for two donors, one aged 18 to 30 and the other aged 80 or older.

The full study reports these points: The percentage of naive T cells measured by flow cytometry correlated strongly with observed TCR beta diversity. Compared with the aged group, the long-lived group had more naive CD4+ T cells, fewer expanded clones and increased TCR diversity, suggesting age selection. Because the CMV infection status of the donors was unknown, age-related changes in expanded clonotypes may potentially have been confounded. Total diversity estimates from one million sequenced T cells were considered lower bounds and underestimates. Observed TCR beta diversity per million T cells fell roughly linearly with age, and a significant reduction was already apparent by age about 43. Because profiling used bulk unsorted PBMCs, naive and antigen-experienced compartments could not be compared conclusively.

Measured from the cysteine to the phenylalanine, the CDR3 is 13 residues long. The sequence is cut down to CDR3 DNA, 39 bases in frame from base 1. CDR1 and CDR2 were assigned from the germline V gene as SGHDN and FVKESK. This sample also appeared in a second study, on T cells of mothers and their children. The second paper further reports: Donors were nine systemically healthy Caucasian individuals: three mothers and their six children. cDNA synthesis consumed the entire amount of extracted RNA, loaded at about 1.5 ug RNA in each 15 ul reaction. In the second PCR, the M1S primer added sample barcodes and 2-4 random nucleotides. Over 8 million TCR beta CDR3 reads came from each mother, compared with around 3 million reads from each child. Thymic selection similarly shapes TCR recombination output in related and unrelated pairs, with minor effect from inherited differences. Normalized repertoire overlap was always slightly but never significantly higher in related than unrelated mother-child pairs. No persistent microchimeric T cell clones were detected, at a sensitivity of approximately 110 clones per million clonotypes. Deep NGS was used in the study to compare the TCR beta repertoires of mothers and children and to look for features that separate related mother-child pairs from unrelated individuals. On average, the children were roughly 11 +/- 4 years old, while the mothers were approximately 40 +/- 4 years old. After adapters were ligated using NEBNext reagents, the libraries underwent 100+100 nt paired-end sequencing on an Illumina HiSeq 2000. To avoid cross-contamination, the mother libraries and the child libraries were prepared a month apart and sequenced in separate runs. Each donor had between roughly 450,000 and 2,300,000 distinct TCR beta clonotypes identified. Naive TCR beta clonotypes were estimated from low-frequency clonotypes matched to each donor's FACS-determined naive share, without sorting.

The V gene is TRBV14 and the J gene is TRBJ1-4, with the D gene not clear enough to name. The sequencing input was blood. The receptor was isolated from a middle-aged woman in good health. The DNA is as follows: TGTACCAGCAGCCGGCAGGCGACTGAAAAACTGTTTTTT. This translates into CTSSRQATEKLFF.